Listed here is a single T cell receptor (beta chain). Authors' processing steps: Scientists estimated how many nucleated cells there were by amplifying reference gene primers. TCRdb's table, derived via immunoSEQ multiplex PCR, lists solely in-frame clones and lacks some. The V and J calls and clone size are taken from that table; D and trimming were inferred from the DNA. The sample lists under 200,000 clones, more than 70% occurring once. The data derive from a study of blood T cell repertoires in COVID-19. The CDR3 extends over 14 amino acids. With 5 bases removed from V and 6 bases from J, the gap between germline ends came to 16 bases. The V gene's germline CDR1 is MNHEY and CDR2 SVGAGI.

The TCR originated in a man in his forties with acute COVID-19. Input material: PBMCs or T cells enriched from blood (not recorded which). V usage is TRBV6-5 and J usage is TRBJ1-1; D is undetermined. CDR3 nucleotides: TGTGCCAGCAGTCGGACGGGAGGGAAGGCTGAAGCTTTCTTT. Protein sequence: CASSRTGGKAEAFF.